This T cell receptor beta chain appears in the sequencing data of a study of blood T cell repertoires in COVID-19. TCRdb's copy holds only in-frame clones and misses some; the assay was immunoSEQ multiplex PCR. The profile covers 60,000 to 70,000 clones, with roughly four fifths appearing a single time and roughly 39% taken by the ten largest. The CDR3 totals 16 residues. Germline V lookup: CDR1 SGHRS, CDR2 YFSETQ. V lost 2 bases to trimming and J lost 2 bases; unmatched junction nucleotides: 4. The source of this sequence is a human donor in a cohort sampled during active COVID-19. The rearrangement uses TRBV5-1 and TRBJ1-4; 9 nucleotides agree with TRBD1. Sequencing input: peripheral blood. In nucleotides, the CDR3 is TGCGCCAGCAGCTTACTAGGACAGGGGACTAATGAAAAACTGTTTTTT. Translating gives CASSLLGQGTNEKLFF.